Presented here are 27 T cell receptor beta chains from one specimen sequenced in a study of OX40 agonist ivuxolimab in advanced cancers. Sequenced by immunoSEQ multiplex PCR; TCRdb stores in-frame clones only, minus some. The sample contains nearly 65,000 clones, roughly nine tenths of which appear only once. Here the sequenced sample was CD4+ or CD8+ T cells sorted from blood, taken in a trial of the OX40 agonist ivuxolimab. These receptors originate from an adult with an advanced solid tumor such as melanoma, head and neck, liver or kidney cancer.

V is TRBV5-8 and J is TRBJ2-7, with a tentative D call TRBD1 (5 bases). Germline loops: CDR1 SGHTS, CDR2 YDEGEE. Trimming took off 2 bases at V and 2 bases at J, with 11 bases between the two ends. CDR3 length: 14 amino acids. CDR3 region: CASSFLGRAYEQYF. The CDR3 DNA sequence: TGTGCCAGCAGCTTTTTAGGCAGGGCCTACGAGCAGTACTTC.

As to this clone: This may arise from a read error, as a much more abundant clone is one base away. The CDR3 loop is CASSVGSSYNEQFF. The CDR3 nucleotides are TGTGCCAGCAGCGTAGGGAGCTCCTACAATGAGCAGTTCTTC. This chain joins TRBV9 and TRBJ2-1; D uncertain. Germline CDR1 SGDLS, CDR2 YYNGEE. The CDR3 length is 14 residues. Deletions cut 0 bases from V and 0 bases from J, with 4 bases between.

The chain recombines TRBV7-3 with TRBJ1-3; no clear D. V lost 0 bases and J lost 0, with 15 bases in between. Germline-derived CDR1 and CDR2 are SGHTA and FQGTGA. The CDR3 contains 18 residues. The CDR3 bases are TGTGCCAGCAGCTTAACCGCCCCTTTGACCTACTCTGGAAACACCATATATTTT. Its protein product is CASSLTAPLTYSGNTIYF.

This chain joins TRBV9 and TRBJ2-7, with 7 bases lining up with TRBD2. Trimming removed 2 bases from V and 7 bases from J; junction bases left unmatched: 12. The CDR3 loop spans 15 amino acids. CDR1 SGDLS and CDR2 YYNGEE come from the germline V gene. The CDR3 bases are TGTGCCAGCAGCGTGGCTAGCGGCTTCACGGGAGAGCAGTACTTC. Translating it yields CASSVASGFTGEQYF.

The V and J genes are TRBV6-1 and TRBJ2-1; possible D gene TRBD1, 6 bases. V was pared by 3 bases and J by 4 bases, with 13 bases between. The CDR3 is made up of 15 amino acids. Germline CDR1 is MNHNS and CDR2 is SASEGT. CDR3: CASSDRRDTYNEQFF. The DNA of the CDR3 is TGTGCCAGCAGTGACCGCCGGGACACTTACAATGAGCAGTTCTTC.

This clone was seen a single time. This sequence joins TRBV21-1 and TRBJ1-2; the table's D call of TRBD1 was not tested on the DNA. TRBV21-1 is assigned pseudogene status. This CDR3 is 16 amino acids long. CDR3 coding DNA: TGTGCCAGCAGCAAAGGACAGGTCCTATCGACCTATGGCTACACCTTC. It yields the protein CASSKGQVLSTYGYTF.

The chain has TRBV7-9 and TRBJ1-6, with D unclear. CDR3 length equals 13 residues. Per germline, CDR1 SEHNR and CDR2 FQNEAQ (reference sequence). Trimming left V 4 bases short and J 9 bases short, with 10 bases between. As DNA, the CDR3 is TGTGCCAGCAGCTCCCCAGACGGTTCACCCCTCCACTTT. Protein sequence: CASSSPDGSPLHF. Full variable domain (remainder filled in from reference TRBV7-9 and TRBJ1-6): DTGVSQNPRHKITKRGQNVTFRCDPISEHNRLYWYRQTLGQGPEFLTYFQNEAQLEKSRLLSDRFSAERPKGSFSTLEIQRTEQGDSAMYLCASSSPDGSPLHFGNGTRLTVT.

In nucleotides, the CDR3 is TGTGCCAGCAGTGTTGCAGGAGAGGGGACTGAAGCTTTCTTT. Its translation is CASSVAGEGTEAFF. J is TRBJ1-1 and V is TRBV6-1; weak D call: TRBD1 (5 bases). The CDR3 is made up of 14 amino acids. The V end was cut by 4 bases, the J end by 5 bases, with 14 bases between. The germline V gene has CDR1 MNHNS and CDR2 SASEGT.

The rearrangement links TRBV2 to TRBJ2-7, with 12 bases aligning to TRBD2. The germline V gene encodes CDR1 SNHLY and CDR2 FYNNEI. The ends lost 6 bases at V and 2 bases at J; junction bases unmatched: 5. CDR3 length equals 15 residues. This CDR3 reads CASRGLAGGPYEQYF. In DNA form, the CDR3 reads TGTGCCAGCAGGGGTCTAGCGGGAGGGCCCTACGAGCAGTACTTC. Looking up the rest from reference TRBV2 and TRBJ2-7 gives the full variable domain: EPEVTQTPSHQVTQMGQEVILRCVPISNHLYFYWYRQILGQKVEFLVSFYNNEISEKSEIFDDQFSVERPDGSNFTLKIRSTKLEDSAMYFCASRGLAGGPYEQYFGPGTRLTVT.

The chain has TRBV7-9 and TRBJ2-3; perhaps TRBD2 as D (5 bases). CDR3 size: 16 residues. V shed 5 bases and J shed 2 bases, with 17 bases lying between them. The germline V gene encodes CDR1 SEHNR and CDR2 FQNEAQ (reference sequence). The CDR3 region has the DNA TGTGCCAGCAGCGGCGCGATGAGGGTCTACACAGATACGCAGTATTTT. The encoded protein is CASSGAMRVYTDTQYF.

This chain uses TRBV9 with TRBJ1-4; 10 bases align to TRBD1. Germline V lookup: CDR1 SGDLS, CDR2 YYNGEE. V shed 6 bases, J shed 7 bases, and the junction held 6 bases outside the gene matches. The CDR3 is 14 amino acids. This CDR3 is CASTPGTGVEKLFF. CDR3 nucleotides: TGTGCCAGCACTCCGGGGACAGGGGTTGAAAAACTGTTTTTT.

The rearrangement joins TRBV19 to TRBJ2-1; D not resolved. Trimming cost V 5 bases and J 0 bases, with 5 bases left between them. Germline V CDR1 and CDR2: LNHDA, SQIVND (reference sequence). This CDR3 spans 13 amino acids. The CDR3 nucleotides are TGTGCCAGTAGTTGGAGCTCCTACAATGAGCAGTTCTTC. Protein: CASSWSSYNEQFF.

This chain joins TRBV6-4 and TRBJ1-4; D not resolved. The CDR3 totals 13 residues. With 8 bases removed from V and 8 bases from J, the gap between germline ends came to 15 bases. Germline V gene data show CDR1 as MRHNA and CDR2 as SNTAGT. CDR3: CASPRFSREKLFF. The CDR3 region has the DNA TGTGCCAGCCCCCGCTTTTCTCGGGAAAAACTGTTTTTT.

This clone was picked up a small number of times. The J gene is TRBJ1-5, the V gene TRBV12-5; D gene unclear. Germline CDR1 LGHNT, CDR2 FRNRAP. This CDR3 has 12 amino acids. V gave up 1 base and J gave up 6 bases, with 4 bases separating them. Here the CDR3 reads CASGLGSQPQHF. DNA of the CDR3: TGTGCTAGTGGTTTGGGGAGTCAGCCCCAGCATTTT.

V is TRBV18 and J is TRBJ2-7, with D possibly matching TRBD1 (6 bases). Germline lookup yields CDR1 KGHSH and CDR2 LQKENI. V was trimmed by 7 bases and J by 1 base, leaving 17 bases between them. The CDR3 has 15 amino acids. In DNA form, the CDR3 reads TGTGCCAGCTACCATTCCCGGACAGCTTCCTACGAGCAGTACTTC. The encoded protein is CASYHSRTASYEQYF.

The chain links TRBV19 to TRBJ1-1; 7 bases are shared with TRBD1. Trimming at V came to 3 bases and at J to 3 bases, leaving 7 bases not matched to a gene. This CDR3 contains 15 residues. The germline V gene has CDR1 LNHDA and CDR2 SQIVND (reference sequence). CDR3 DNA sequence: TGTGCCAGTAGTATGCCTGAGGGACAGTACACTGAAGCTTTCTTT. It codes for CASSMPEGQYTEAFF.

The CDR3 nucleotides are TGTGCCAGCAGCGGACAGTCGGACACTGAAGCTTTCTTT. Its protein is CASSGQSDTEAFF. J is TRBJ1-1 and V is TRBV2, with D possibly being TRBD1 (6 bases). Trimming removed 6 bases from V and 3 bases from J, with 11 bases in between. The CDR3 has 13 residues. Germline CDR1 SNHLY, CDR2 FYNNEI.

The rearrangement uses TRBV5-4 and TRBJ1-2, with D tentatively TRBD1 (5 bases). Trimming cost V 6 bases and J 9 bases, with 21 bases left between them. Germline lookup yields CDR1 SGHNT and CDR2 YYREEE (reference sequence). CDR3 length: 14 residues. The CDR3 sequence: CASTVTGGPGSYTF. DNA of the CDR3: TGTGCCAGCACCGTTACCGGGGGACCGGGAAGCTACACCTTC.

This clone occurred a few times. This chain links TRBV5-4 with TRBJ1-1; 8 positions match TRBD1. Losses at the gene ends were 3 bases for V and 1 base for J; bases not matched to a gene: 8. This CDR3 contains 16 residues. The germline gives CDR1 SGHNT, CDR2 YYREEE (reference sequence). This chain's CDR3 is CASSSWTGKANTEAFF. DNA for the CDR3: TGTGCCAGCAGCTCGTGGACAGGGAAGGCGAACACTGAAGCTTTCTTT.

This clone was recorded a few times. V is TRBV7-9 and J is TRBJ2-1, with a possible D match to TRBD1 (6 bases). The CDR3 length is 14 residues. In germline, CDR1 is SEHNR, CDR2 FQNEAQ (reference sequence). The germline V and J ends were trimmed by 0 bases and 6 bases, with 9 bases remaining between them. Here the CDR3 DNA reads TGTGCCAGCAGCTTAGCGGGGGCTATCAATGAGCAGTTCTTC. Translation: CASSLAGAINEQFF.

The chain couples TRBV28 to TRBJ1-1, with 8 bases aligning to TRBD1. The germline V gene encodes CDR1 MDHEN and CDR2 SYDVKM. This CDR3 contains 17 residues. Unmatched junction bases numbered 7, after V lost 1 base and J lost 0 bases. The CDR3 here is CASSLSRQGLLNTEAFF. The CDR3 DNA reads TGTGCCAGCAGTTTATCCCGACAGGGGTTATTGAACACTGAAGCTTTCTTT.

This clone was observed once. The genes are TRBV19 and TRBJ2-1; TRBD2 might be the D (6 bases). V was pared by 4 bases and J by 7 bases, with 11 bases between. The CDR3 contains 13 residues. CDR1 and CDR2 (germline): LNHDA, SQIVND (reference sequence). DNA for the CDR3: TGTGCCAGTAGTACCCTAGCGACTAATGAGCAGTTCTTC. Protein sequence: CASSTLATNEQFF.

The chain recombines TRBV6-5 with TRBJ1-5; TRBD1 is a possible D gene (5 bases). Germline V gene lookup returns CDR1 MNHEY and CDR2 SVGAGI. The CDR3 extends over 14 amino acids. The V gene lost 2 bases and the J gene lost 6 bases, with 11 bases spanning the gap. The CDR3 loop reads CASSYGGVGQPQHF. In DNA form, the CDR3 reads TGTGCCAGCAGTTACGGGGGGGTGGGTCAGCCCCAGCATTTT.

The chain combines TRBV14 with TRBJ2-2; D is perhaps TRBD2 (6 bases). The CDR3 is 18 amino acids. Deletions cut 2 bases from V and 4 bases from J, with 20 bases between. Germline loops: CDR1 SGHDN, CDR2 FVKESK. In nucleotides, the CDR3 is TGTGCCAGCAGCCAAATGATCGGAGGGCCACCTGGCACCGGGGAGCTGTTTTTT. Amino acids: CASSQMIGGPPGTGELFF.

V gene TRBV6-6 combines with J gene TRBJ1-5; 7 bases align to TRBD1. The CDR3 contains 14 residues. The germline V gene has CDR1 MNHNY and CDR2 SVGAGI (reference sequence). Unmatched junction bases numbered 6, after V lost 4 bases and J lost 6 bases. The CDR3 coding sequence is TGTGCCAGCAGTTCCCCAGGGGGGTTTCAGCCCCAGCATTTT. Its protein product is CASSSPGGFQPQHF.

The V gene is TRBV6-1, the J gene TRBJ1-1; D gene ambiguous. The CDR3 extends over 13 amino acids. V was pared by 3 bases and J by 6 bases, with 11 bases between. Germline CDR1 is MNHNS and CDR2 is SASEGT. CDR3 protein: CASSDYSPPEAFF. CDR3 sequence (DNA): TGTGCCAGCAGTGATTATTCACCCCCTGAAGCTTTCTTT.

In its sample, this clone was seen a few times. Distinct nucleotide sequences in the sample also encode this CDR3. This sequence joins TRBV10-1 and TRBJ2-3, with D unclear. Trimming pared 3 bases from V and 2 bases from J, leaving 12 bases between. CDR3 size: 15 residues. The germline V gene has CDR1 WNHNN and CDR2 SYGVQD (reference sequence). CDR3 protein: CASSDHSSSTDTQYF. The CDR3 DNA is TGCGCCAGCAGTGACCACTCCTCGTCCACAGATACGCAGTATTTT.